These T cell receptor beta chains were read from a single sample in a study of immune heterogeneity within non-small cell lung tumors. TCRdb itself ran the multiplex PCR reads through MiXCR, one entry per CDR3 protein. The repertoire holds over 3,500 distinct CDR3 sequences, with roughly 21% as singletons. Material: lung tumor tissue. The receptors shown here come from a man between 65 and 80 years old with non-small cell lung cancer. CDR3s include the opening cysteine and the closing phenylalanine or tryptophan. D genes are given only for firm matches. Not all rows give a size; the values are once, few, many and, for expanded clones, a class.

TRBJ1-5	medium-sized	TRBD1	TRBV5-1	CASSSGQVDQPQHF	TGCGCCAGCAGCTCGGGACAGGTGGATCAGCCCCAGCATTTT
TRBJ2-2	-	-	TRBV5-5	CASSILQVNTGELFF	TGTGCCAGCAGCATCCTACAGGTTAACACCGGGGAGCTGTTTTTT
TRBJ2-2	once	-	TRBV7-8	CASSSYTWELFF	TGTGCCAGCAGCTCATATACCTGGGAGCTGTTTTTT
TRBJ1-2	medium-sized	TRBD1	TRBV19	CASSIGLRDRGGSNYGYTF	TGTGCCAGTAGTATTGGACTCCGGGACAGGGGTGGGTCTAACTATGGCTACACCTTC
TRBJ2-2	-	-	TRBV6-6	CASSYSGNPNTGELFF	TGTGCCAGCAGTTACTCGGGAAACCCGAACACCGGGGAGCTGTTTTTT
TRBJ1-4	medium-sized	-	TRBV19	CASRTTGTFTNEKLFF	TGTGCCAGTAGAACAACAGGGACATTCACTAATGAAAAACTGTTTTTT
TRBJ1-4	few	-	TRBV12-3/TRBV12-4	CASLRTNNEKLFF	TGTGCCAGCTTGAGGACAAATAATGAAAAACTGTTTTTT
TRBJ1-6	medium-sized	-	TRBV19	CASSLQGAAGNSPLHF	TGTGCCAGTAGTCTCCAGGGTGCGGCGGGCAATTCACCCCTCCACTTT
TRBJ2-1	few	TRBD2	TRBV7-2	CASSWAASGGNEQFF	TGTGCCAGCAGCTGGGCCGCTAGCGGGGGGAATGAGCAGTTCTTC
TRBJ2-2	medium-sized	-	TRBV6-1	CASSYTSASLGAGELFF	TGTGCCAGCAGTTACACCTCTGCTTCTTTAGGCGCCGGGGAGCTGTTTTTT
TRBJ2-5	medium-sized	-	TRBV6-1	CASSELGGRGEETQYF	TGTGCCAGCAGTGAACTCGGGGGCCGGGGGGAAGAGACCCAGTACTTC
TRBJ1-2	few	-	TRBV6-1	CASSPQGGVPNYGYTF	TGTGCCAGCAGTCCACAGGGAGGAGTTCCTAACTATGGCTACACCTTC
TRBJ2-3	-	TRBD2	TRBV9	CASSVGTNPYTDTQYF	TGTGCCAGCAGCGTTGGGACTAATCCTTACACAGATACGCAGTATTTT
TRBJ2-7	medium-sized	TRBD2	TRBV7-2	CASSELSGNSYEQYF	TGTGCCAGCAGCGAATTAAGCGGGAACTCCTACGAGCAGTACTTC
TRBJ2-7	-	-	TRBV20-1	CSARFASTHEQYF	TGCAGTGCTAGATTTGCGAGTACTCACGAGCAGTACTTC
TRBJ2-1	few	TRBD2	TRBV30	CAWSVRRGGGAGLIEQFF	TGTGCCTGGAGTGTACGTCGGGGCGGGGGGGCGGGTTTAATTGAGCAGTTCTTC
TRBJ1-2	medium-sized	-	TRBV6-1	CATPMGGERGYTF	TGTGCCACCCCCATGGGGGGGGAGCGTGGCTACACCTTC
TRBJ1-4	few	-	TRBV20-1	CSAQDLYGEKLFF	TGCAGTGCGCAAGACCTATACGGAGAAAAACTGTTTTTT
TRBJ2-7	few	-	TRBV6-1	CASSLQVGPTYEQYF	TGTGCCAGCAGTTTACAGGTGGGCCCCACCTACGAGCAGTACTTC
TRBJ2-7	medium-sized	-	TRBV30	CAWSLTGITYEQYF	TGTGCCTGGAGTCTTACCGGGATCACCTACGAGCAGTACTTC
TRBJ2-2	-	TRBD2	TRBV9	CASSVASSGNTGELFF	TGTGCCAGCAGCGTAGCCTCTAGCGGGAACACCGGGGAGCTGTTTTTT
TRBJ2-1	-	-	TRBV6-1	CASSLDVGSYNEQFF	TGTGCCAGCAGTTTGGACGTCGGCTCCTACAATGAGCAGTTCTTC
TRBJ1-2	-	-	TRBV28	CAAVRQEEDGYTF	TGTGCCGCCGTTCGGCAGGAAGAAGATGGCTACACCTTC
TRBJ2-5	medium-sized	TRBD2	TRBV5-1	CASRDERGQETQYF	TGCGCCAGCAGGGACGAGCGGGGGCAAGAGACCCAGTACTTC
TRBJ1-2	large	TRBD1	TRBV20-1	CRGGQGGGYTF	TGCAGGGGGGGACAGGGTGGCGGCTACACCTTC
TRBJ1-1	-	-	TRBV11-3	CASSLVAYTEAFF	TGTGCCAGCAGCTTAGTAGCTTACACTGAAGCTTTCTTT
TRBJ1-5	-	-	TRBV5-8	CASSPRSVSNQPQHF	TGTGCCAGCAGCCCCCGATCGGTTAGCAATCAGCCCCAGCATTTT
TRBJ2-3	few	TRBD2	TRBV29-1	CSAGAGGGEDTQYF	TGCAGCGCCGGTGCGGGAGGCGGTGAAGATACGCAGTATTTT
TRBJ2-5	few	-	TRBV27	CASSFTGLGQETQYF	TGTGCCAGCAGTTTCACAGGGTTGGGGCAAGAGACCCAGTACTTC
TRBJ1-6	medium-sized	TRBD1	TRBV9	CASSAVPEGASPLHF	TGTGCCAGCAGCGCAGTACCGGAGGGGGCTTCACCCCTCCACTTT
TRBJ2-7	medium-sized	TRBD2	TRBV5-5	CASSQKAGLTYEQYF	TGTGCCAGCAGCCAAAAAGCGGGACTCACCTACGAGCAGTACTTC
TRBJ1-2	medium-sized	TRBD1	TRBV27	CASSHDRVYGYTF	TGTGCCAGCAGCCACGACAGGGTCTATGGCTACACCTTC
TRBJ2-2	-	TRBD1	TRBV7-8	CASSSDRAPFANTGELFF	TGTGCCAGCAGTTCGGACAGGGCCCCATTTGCGAACACCGGGGAGCTGTTTTTT
TRBJ2-7	-	-	TRBV28	CASRRGGDEQYF	TGTGCCAGCAGGCGGGGTGGGGACGAGCAGTACTTC
TRBJ1-1	few	-	TRBV5-1	CASSGRARGMNTEAFF	TGCGCCAGCAGCGGGAGGGCGAGGGGTATGAACACTGAAGCTTTCTTT
TRBJ2-7	-	-	TRBV7-2	CASSLTRDGAQYF	TGTGCCAGCAGCTTAACCCGCGACGGCGCGCAGTACTTC
TRBJ1-1	-	-	TRBV28	CASSMTSYRTEAFF	TGTGCCAGCAGTATGACATCTTATAGGACTGAAGCTTTCTTT
TRBJ1-2	few	-	TRBV10-3	CAISEPRTPYGYTF	TGTGCCATCAGTGAGCCCCGGACCCCCTATGGCTACACCTTC